This is a list of T cell receptor beta chains from one sample in a study of T cell changes during pregnancy in multiple sclerosis. Profiled with immunoSEQ multiplex PCR; TCRdb holds only in-frame clones, not every one. In the table there are around 100,000 clones, about 90% of which are singletons. Sample: peripheral blood, taken after pregnancy. The receptor source for this set is a female donor with multiple sclerosis, enrolled in a pregnancy study. Both conserved end residues are part of each CDR3. The D gene is left open where the match is weak. The listing skips clone size in some rows; elsewhere it reads once, few, many or a size class.

V: TRBV2
J: TRBJ1-2
size: once
D: -
CDR3: CASSVISVLGYTF
DNA: TGTGCCAGCAGTGTAATCAGCGTGCTCGGCTACACCTTC

V: TRBV4-1
J: TRBJ1-6
size: -
D: -
CDR3: CASSQDLARSNNSPLHF
DNA: TGCGCCAGCAGCCAAGACTTAGCTCGCAGCAATAATTCACCCCTCCACTTT

V: TRBV27
J: TRBJ2-5
size: once
D: -
CDR3: CASANSRVQETQYF
DNA: TGTGCCAGCGCCAACTCCCGAGTACAAGAGACCCAGTACTTC

V: TRBV25-1
J: TRBJ2-7
size: once
D: TRBD2
CDR3: CASTGGGGRAEEQYF
DNA: TGTGCCAGCACCGGAGGGGGCGGGAGGGCCGAGGAGCAGTACTTC

V: TRBV4-1
J: TRBJ2-2
size: -
D: -
CDR3: CASSQDADSPNTGELFF
DNA: TGCGCCAGCAGCCAAGATGCGGACTCGCCGAACACCGGGGAGCTGTTTTTT

V: TRBV7-2
J: TRBJ1-6
size: -
D: -
CDR3: CASSSAGKASPLHF
DNA: TGTGCCAGCAGCTCTGCCGGGAAGGCTTCACCCCTCCACTTT

V: TRBV10-2
J: TRBJ2-6
size: -
D: TRBD1
CDR3: CASSSLGRPGQGFGANVLTF
DNA: TGCGCCAGCAGTTCATTGGGACGCCCGGGACAGGGTTTCGGGGCCAACGTCCTGACTTTC

V: TRBV6-4
J: TRBJ1-2
size: -
D: -
CDR3: CASIGCRVSYGYTF
DNA: TGTGCCAGCATTGGATGCAGGGTATCGTATGGCTACACCTTC

V: TRBV5-1
J: TRBJ2-7
size: -
D: TRBD1
CDR3: CASSWDRSAYEQYF
DNA: TGCGCCAGCAGTTGGGACAGGAGCGCCTACGAGCAGTACTTC

V: TRBV19
J: TRBJ1-2
size: -
D: -
CDR3: CASSTQGNSYGYTF
DNA: TGTGCCAGTAGTACACAGGGAAACTCCTATGGCTACACCTTC

V: TRBV7-2
J: TRBJ2-4
size: -
D: TRBD1
CDR3: CASSQDRGPKNIQYF
DNA: TGTGCCAGCAGCCAAGACAGGGGGCCCAAAAACATTCAGTACTTC

V: TRBV5-1
J: TRBJ2-3
size: -
D: -
CDR3: CASSLVAAGTDTQYF
DNA: TGCGCCAGCAGCTTGGTGGCCGCAGGGACAGATACGCAGTATTTT

V: TRBV11-3
J: TRBJ2-3
size: once
D: TRBD2
CDR3: CASSLPNLAGSTDTQYF
DNA: TGTGCCAGCAGCTTACCTAATCTAGCGGGAAGCACAGATACGCAGTATTTT

V: TRBV6-4
J: TRBJ2-2
size: -
D: TRBD2
CDR3: CASSTSGGTGELFF
DNA: TGTGCCAGCAGTACTAGCGGGGGCACCGGGGAGCTGTTTTTT

V: TRBV29-1
J: TRBJ2-1
size: -
D: -
CDR3: CSVEGTAENYNEQFF
DNA: TGCAGCGTTGAAGGGACAGCCGAGAATTACAATGAGCAGTTCTTC

V: TRBV6-4
J: TRBJ2-1
size: -
D: -
CDR3: CASSDSTGGFDEQFF
DNA: TGTGCCAGCAGTGACTCGACGGGGGGCTTCGATGAGCAGTTCTTC

V: TRBV2
J: TRBJ2-7
size: -
D: -
CDR3: CASSDRGGYEQYF
DNA: TGTGCCAGCAGTGACCGGGGTGGCTACGAGCAGTACTTC

V: TRBV5-1
J: TRBJ1-6
size: once
D: TRBD1
CDR3: CASSLEGTGGALSPLHF
DNA: TGCGCCAGCAGCTTGGAAGGGACAGGGGGCGCTCTTTCACCCCTCCACTTT

V: TRBV5-1
J: TRBJ1-2
size: -
D: -
CDR3: CASSPGQSGYTF
DNA: TGCGCCAGCAGCCCAGGACAGAGCGGCTACACCTTC

V: TRBV29-1
J: TRBJ2-5
size: -
D: TRBD1
CDR3: CSLRRGLETQYF
DNA: TGCAGCCTCCGCAGGGGGCTAGAGACCCAGTACTTC

V: TRBV7-2
J: TRBJ2-1
size: -
D: TRBD2
CDR3: CASSLGGSPSGSFEFF
DNA: TGTGCCAGCAGCTTAGGGGGGTCCCCTAGCGGGAGTTTTGAGTTCTTC

V: TRBV5-1
J: TRBJ1-1
size: -
D: -
CDR3: CASSYGSFTEAFF
DNA: TGCGCCAGCAGCTACGGGTCGTTCACTGAAGCTTTCTTT

V: TRBV9
J: TRBJ2-2
size: -
D: TRBD2
CDR3: CASSVVIAGNTGELFF
DNA: TGTGCCAGCAGCGTAGTAATAGCGGGGAACACCGGGGAGCTGTTTTTT

V: TRBV2
J: TRBJ2-2
size: -
D: -
CDR3: CASSEARTGELFF
DNA: TGTGCCAGCAGTGAAGCGCGCACCGGGGAGCTGTTTTTT

V: TRBV2
J: TRBJ2-4
size: -
D: TRBD1
CDR3: CASRGTEDIQYF
DNA: TGTGCCAGCAGAGGGACAGAGGACATTCAGTACTTC

V: TRBV7-6
J: TRBJ2-3
size: -
D: -
CDR3: CASSSSIKGADTQYF
DNA: TGTGCCAGCAGCTCTTCAATTAAGGGGGCAGATACGCAGTATTTT

V: TRBV5-1
J: TRBJ1-1
size: -
D: -
CDR3: CASSLRGSDTEAFF
DNA: TGCGCCAGCAGCTTGAGGGGGAGTGACACTGAAGCTTTCTTT

V: TRBV5-1
J: TRBJ2-1
size: -
D: TRBD1
CDR3: CASSSGQGPYNEQFF
DNA: TGCGCCAGCAGCTCCGGACAGGGGCCCTACAATGAGCAGTTCTTC

V: TRBV11-2
J: TRBJ2-7
size: -
D: TRBD1
CDR3: CASSLDGTGFSREQYF
DNA: TGTGCCAGCAGCTTAGATGGGACAGGGTTCTCAAGAGAGCAGTACTTC

V: TRBV10-3
J: TRBJ1-2
size: -
D: TRBD1
CDR3: CAISEGGGYTF
DNA: TGTGCCATCAGTGAAGGGGGCGGCTACACCTTC

V: TRBV7-9
J: TRBJ2-1
size: -
D: TRBD2
CDR3: CASSPSIRTSGLSYNEQFF
DNA: TGTGCCAGCAGCCCGAGTATTAGGACTAGCGGGCTCTCCTACAATGAGCAGTTCTTC

V: TRBV6-6
J: TRBJ2-7
size: once
D: TRBD2
CDR3: CASVYSGSRWNEQYF
DNA: TGTGCCAGCGTCTATAGCGGGAGCAGGTGGAACGAGCAGTACTTC

V: TRBV7-9
J: TRBJ2-7
size: -
D: TRBD1
CDR3: CASSYGQGGEYEQYF
DNA: TGTGCCAGCAGCTACGGACAGGGTGGGGAATACGAGCAGTACTTC

V: TRBV6-5
J: TRBJ1-2
size: -
D: -
CDR3: CASSYSSVSPNYGYTF
DNA: TGTGCCAGCAGTTACTCCTCAGTTTCCCCAAACTATGGCTACACCTTC

V: TRBV10-3
J: TRBJ1-1
size: -
D: TRBD1
CDR3: CAIKDRGRTEAFF
DNA: TGTGCCATCAAAGACAGGGGGCGGACTGAAGCTTTCTTT

V: TRBV15
J: TRBJ2-5
size: -
D: -
CDR3: CATSNNQETQYF
DNA: TGTGCCACCAGCAACAACCAAGAGACCCAGTACTTC

V: TRBV19
J: TRBJ1-1
size: -
D: -
CDR3: CASRSTGTNTEAFF
DNA: TGTGCCAGTAGATCAACAGGGACGAACACTGAAGCTTTCTTT

V: TRBV29-1
J: TRBJ2-7
size: -
D: TRBD1
CDR3: CSVGTGYYEQYF
DNA: TGCAGCGTCGGGACAGGGTACTACGAGCAGTACTTC

V: TRBV27
J: TRBJ1-1
size: -
D: -
CDR3: CASSLGGTNTEAFF
DNA: TGTGCCAGCAGTTTGGGGGGTACTAACACTGAAGCTTTCTTT

V: TRBV27
J: TRBJ1-1
size: -
D: TRBD1
CDR3: CASRGQGAFTEAFF
DNA: TGTGCCAGCAGGGGACAGGGGGCTTTCACTGAAGCTTTCTTT

V: TRBV18
J: TRBJ2-7
size: -
D: -
CDR3: CASSPSGGLLEQYF
DNA: TGTGCCAGCTCACCATCGGGGGGCCTTTTAGAGCAGTACTTC

V: TRBV18
J: TRBJ2-5
size: -
D: -
CDR3: CASSRRSALQETQYF
DNA: TGTGCCAGCTCAAGACGGAGCGCTCTTCAAGAGACCCAGTACTTC

V: TRBV6-1
J: TRBJ1-6
size: -
D: -
CDR3: CASRDSNYNSPLHF
DNA: TGTGCCAGCAGGGACAGCAATTATAATTCACCCCTCCACTTT